Listed below are T cell receptor beta chains from one sample, sequenced in a study of OX40 agonist ivuxolimab in advanced cancers. The data were produced by immunoSEQ multiplex PCR, yet TCRdb's version contains in-frame clones alone and is incomplete. The sample holds under 80,000 clones, about 92% seen once. Sequencing was performed on CD4+ or CD8+ T cells sorted from blood, taken in a trial of the OX40 agonist ivuxolimab. These receptors originate from an adult with an advanced solid tumor such as melanoma, head and neck, liver or kidney cancer. CDR3s include the opening cysteine and the closing phenylalanine or tryptophan. Fields, in order: CDR3 length, J gene, V gene, clone size, D gene, CDR3 DNA, CDR3 protein. A D gene is named only where the DNA matches it firmly. Rows may omit the clone size; those that give it use once, few, many or a size class.

>15|TRBJ2-7|TRBV27|.|TRBD2
TGTGCCAGCAGTTTATTTCGGGGGGGACGTTACGAGCAGTACTTC
CASSLFRGGRYEQYF
>14|TRBJ1-1|TRBV27|.|.
TGTGCCAGCAGTTTATCATCCAGGCCAGGGAGAGCTTTCTTT
CASSLSSRPGRAFF
>14|TRBJ2-7|TRBV5-1|.|.
TGCGCCAGCAGCTTGGCGGGGTTCTCCTACGAGCAGTACTTC
CASSLAGFSYEQYF
>14|TRBJ2-4|TRBV11-2|.|.
TGTGCCAGCAGCTCCCCTTTGGACAAAAACATTCAGTACTTC
CASSSPLDKNIQYF
>15|TRBJ2-7|TRBV7-8|.|.
TGTGCCAGCAGCTCCCCTGGGTCTTTCTCCTACGAGCAGTACTTC
CASSSPGSFSYEQYF
>15|TRBJ2-1|TRBV6-1|.|.
TGTGCCAGCACCGAGGGGCCCGTTTCCTACAATGAGCAGTTCTTC
CASTEGPVSYNEQFF
>15|TRBJ1-4|TRBV7-9|once|TRBD1
TGTGCCAGCAGCTTAGAGGGGGCCTATAATGAAAAACTGTTTTTT
CASSLEGAYNEKLFF
>15|TRBJ2-1|TRBV5-1|.|.
TGCGCCAGCAGCTTGGAAGGTCGCGTGGGTGATCGGCAGTTCTTC
CASSLEGRVGDRQFF
>15|TRBJ2-3|TRBV5-6|.|TRBD2
TGTGCCAGCAATGTAGCGGGGGGCCACACAGATACGCAGTATTTT
CASNVAGGHTDTQYF
>16|TRBJ1-1|TRBV5-1|.|TRBD1
TGCGCCAGCAGGATTGACAGGGCCCTGATGAACACTGAAGCTTTCTTT
CASRIDRALMNTEAFF
>11|TRBJ2-7|TRBV5-1|.|.
TGCGCCAGCAGCTGGGGTTCCGAGCAGTACTTC
CASSWGSEQYF
>13|TRBJ2-2|TRBV7-3|once|.
TGTGCCAGCAGCCCTTGGGGGACCGGGGAGCTGTTTTTT
CASSPWGTGELFF
>14|TRBJ2-2|TRBV19|.|TRBD1
TGTGCCAGTAGTGCCAGGACAGGACCCGGGGAGCTGTTTTTT
CASSARTGPGELFF
>16|TRBJ2-3|TRBV9|.|TRBD2
TGTGCCAGCAGCGTCCCCAAAGCGGGGGGGCCGGATACGCAGTATTTT
CASSVPKAGGPDTQYF
>15|TRBJ1-1|TRBV19|.|.
TGTGCCAGTACTAGACCCACTGTCAGGGGCACTGAAGCTTTCTTT
CASTRPTVRGTEAFF
>15|TRBJ2-1|TRBV2|.|TRBD2
TGTGCCAGCAGTGTTGGCGGGGGGGTCTACAATGAGCAGTTCTTC
CASSVGGGVYNEQFF
>14|TRBJ1-2|TRBV11-2|.|.
TGTGCCAGCAGCTTGGGGAGGCCAAACTATGGCTACACCTTC
CASSLGRPNYGYTF
>15|TRBJ2-2|TRBV7-8|.|.
TGTGCCAGCAGCTTCGCAGGGGAGAACACCGGGGAGCTGTTTTTT
CASSFAGENTGELFF
>17|TRBJ1-4|TRBV27|once|TRBD1
TGTGCCAGCAGTTTCCTCGGAAGGGGGCGCGGTAATGAAAAACTGTTTTTT
CASSFLGRGRGNEKLFF
>16|TRBJ2-7|TRBV6-5|.|TRBD1
TGTGCCAGCAGTTACAACTCCAGGGGGTCCTCCTACGAGCAGTACTTC
CASSYNSRGSSYEQYF
>13|TRBJ1-1|TRBV13|.|.
TGTGCCAGCAGCGTCTCAGGGAACACTGAAGCTTTCTTT
CASSVSGNTEAFF
>15|TRBJ2-7|TRBV5-1|.|TRBD2
TGCGCCAGCAGCTTGGCTAGCGGGGGACTTTACGAGCAGTACTTC
CASSLASGGLYEQYF
>12|TRBJ2-7|TRBV29-1|.|.
TGCAGCGTTGAGGGTGACAGGTACGAGCAGTACTTC
CSVEGDRYEQYF
>17|TRBJ1-2|TRBV9|once|.
TGTGCCAGCAGTCTCTCTCGGGGGGAAGGGACTTGGTATGGCTACACCTTC
CASSLSRGEGTWYGYTF
>15|TRBJ1-2|TRBV7-9|.|.
TGTGCCAGCAGCTTGGACGTTCGCTCTAACTATGGCTACACCTTC
CASSLDVRSNYGYTF
>12|TRBJ1-1|TRBV6-6|.|.
TGTGCCAGCAGTGGCGAGGGCACTGAAGCTTTCTTT
CASSGEGTEAFF
>15|TRBJ2-1|TRBV5-6|.|.
TGTGCCAGCAGTCCCAGGGAAGGGGACTTTAATGAGCAGTTCTTC
CASSPREGDFNEQFF
>16|TRBJ1-2|TRBV27|.|TRBD1
TGTGCCAGCAGTCACTCGACAGGGGAGGTTCGTTATGGCTACACCTTC
CASSHSTGEVRYGYTF
>15|TRBJ2-7|TRBV5-1|.|TRBD2
TGCGCCAGCAGCTTGGCTAGCGGGGGGGCGTACGAGCAGTACTTC
CASSLASGGAYEQYF
>15|TRBJ1-1|TRBV5-1|.|.
TGCGCCAGCAGCCCCTCCCGAGGGCCTAACACTGAAGCTTTCTTT
CASSPSRGPNTEAFF
>14|TRBJ1-4|TRBV29-1|.|TRBD1
TGCAGCGGGATGACCGGGACAGCAAATGAAAAACTGTTTTTT
CSGMTGTANEKLFF
>13|TRBJ2-1|TRBV5-6|once|.
TGTGCCAGCAGCTTGGTGGCGGTCAATGAGCAGTTCTTC
CASSLVAVNEQFF
>14|TRBJ2-7|TRBV11-2|.|TRBD2
TGTGCCAGCAGCTTCGGACTAGTTTCCTACGAGCAGTACTTC
CASSFGLVSYEQYF
>10|TRBJ2-7|TRBV6-5|.|.
TGTGCCAGCAGCGGCCACGAGCAGTACTTC
CASSGHEQYF
>13|TRBJ1-1|TRBV11-2|.|.
TGTGCCAGCAGCTTAAGACACGGAGGAGAAGCTTTCTTT
CASSLRHGGEAFF
>14|TRBJ1-5|TRBV30|.|.
TGTGCCTGGAGTGCATTTACCGGCAATCAGCCCCAGCATTTT
CAWSAFTGNQPQHF